The 9 T cell receptor beta chains in this list originate from one sample, sequenced in a study of PD-1 blockade in classical Hodgkin lymphoma. Method: immunoSEQ multiplex PCR; TCRdb's copy keeps in-frame clones and lacks some. This repertoire shows about 89,000 clones, 90% found once; its top ten account for under 3.5%. Time point described: cycle 4 day 1 (C4D1), after more than five weeks of nivolumab. Relapse was seen in all patients after autologous stem cell transplantation, and brentuximab vedotin exposure was variable. The starting material was peripheral blood mononuclear cells (PBMCs), obtained before the fourth cycle of nivolumab. The origin of the receptors is a human donor with classical Hodgkin lymphoma.

This clone occurred once. The chain is built from TRBV2 and TRBJ1-3; TRBD1 agrees at 7 bases. The germline CDR1 and CDR2 sequences are SNHLY and FYNNEI. Losses at the gene ends were 4 bases for V and 4 bases for J; bases not matched to a gene: 7. The CDR3 is 15 residues long. As DNA, the CDR3 is TGTGCCAGCAGTGGCCAGGGGGACTCCGGAAACACCATATATTTT. It specifies CASSGQGDSGNTIYF.

This clone occurred once. The V call is TRBV7-9, the J call TRBJ1-2; no firm D call. This CDR3 region has 14 residues. Trimming removed 1 base from V and 1 base from J, with 7 bases in between. Germline CDR1 and CDR2: SEHNR and FQNEAQ (reference sequence). As DNA, the CDR3 is TGTGCCAGCAGCTTAGGGGCAGTTAACTATGGCTACACCTTC. Translating gives CASSLGAVNYGYTF.

This chain joins TRBV5-1 and TRBJ2-5; D remains ambiguous. Deletions cut 5 bases from V and 3 bases from J, with 5 bases between. The CDR3 is made up of 11 amino acids. CDR1 and CDR2 (germline): SGHRS, YFSETQ. CDR3 sequence (DNA): TGCGCCAGCAGACGAGAAGAGACCCAGTACTTC. This gives the protein CASRREETQYF.

This clone was picked up one time. The chain links TRBV7-3 to TRBJ1-3; D unclear. The germline V and J ends were trimmed by 6 bases and 3 bases, with 9 bases remaining between them. This CDR3 comprises 13 residues. CDR1 is SGHTA, CDR2 FQGTGA, per germline. As DNA, the CDR3 is TGTGCCAGCAGTCTGGGAGATGGAAACACCATATATTTT. This sequence encodes CASSLGDGNTIYF.

This clone has just a few counts. This sequence joins TRBV13 and TRBJ2-7; 7 nucleotides match TRBD1. The CDR3 has 13 residues. V dropped 5 bases and J dropped 6; count of bases not matched to a gene: 7. The germline V gene encodes CDR1 PRHDT and CDR2 FYEKMQ (reference sequence). The CDR3 protein is CASSNDRAREQYF. CDR3 nucleotide sequence: TGTGCCAGCAGCAATGACAGGGCCCGCGAGCAGTACTTC.

The rearrangement uses TRBV7-9 and TRBJ1-2; no clear D gene. Germline V gene data show CDR1 as SEHNR and CDR2 as FQNEAQ (reference sequence). CDR3 length: 13 amino acids. The ends were cut back, 5 bases at V and 10 bases at J, with 17 bases in the middle. The CDR3 coding sequence is TGTGCCAGCAGCCAAAGCCAGCAGGATGACTACACCTTC. This sequence encodes CASSQSQQDDYTF.

The rearrangement uses TRBV18 and TRBJ1-4; possibly TRBD1 for D (5 bases). The germline gives CDR1 KGHSH, CDR2 LQKENI. V shed 4 bases and J shed 7 bases, with 13 bases lying between them. The CDR3 runs to 14 residues. CDR3 sequence: CASSLKDGAEKLFF. As DNA, the CDR3 is TGTGCCAGCTCACTCAAAGATGGGGCTGAAAAACTGTTTTTT.

The CDR3: CASSVAPGEYYGYTF. CDR3 nucleotides: TGTGCCAGCAGCGTAGCTCCCGGGGAGTACTATGGCTACACCTTC. The rearrangement uses TRBV9 and TRBJ1-2; D unclear. The CDR3 is made up of 15 amino acids. Looked up from germline, CDR1 is SGDLS and CDR2 is YYNGEE. V was clipped by 0 bases and J by 3 bases, with 12 bases between them.

The V gene is TRBV30, the J gene TRBJ2-7; D ambiguous. Deletions cut 1 base from V and 4 bases from J, with 5 bases between. The CDR3 has 11 amino acids. Germline V gene lookup returns CDR1 GTSNPN and CDR2 SVGIG (reference sequence). CDR3 in amino acids: CAWSASYEQYF. The CDR3 DNA sequence: TGTGCCTGGAGTGCCTCGTACGAGCAGTACTTC. The variable domain in full, completed from reference TRBV30 and TRBJ2-7, reads SQTIHQWPATLVQPVGSPLSLECTVEGTSNPNLYWYRQAAGRGLQLLFYSVGIGQISSEVPQNLSASRPQDRQFILSSKKLLLSDSGFYLCAWSASYEQYFGPGTRLTVT.